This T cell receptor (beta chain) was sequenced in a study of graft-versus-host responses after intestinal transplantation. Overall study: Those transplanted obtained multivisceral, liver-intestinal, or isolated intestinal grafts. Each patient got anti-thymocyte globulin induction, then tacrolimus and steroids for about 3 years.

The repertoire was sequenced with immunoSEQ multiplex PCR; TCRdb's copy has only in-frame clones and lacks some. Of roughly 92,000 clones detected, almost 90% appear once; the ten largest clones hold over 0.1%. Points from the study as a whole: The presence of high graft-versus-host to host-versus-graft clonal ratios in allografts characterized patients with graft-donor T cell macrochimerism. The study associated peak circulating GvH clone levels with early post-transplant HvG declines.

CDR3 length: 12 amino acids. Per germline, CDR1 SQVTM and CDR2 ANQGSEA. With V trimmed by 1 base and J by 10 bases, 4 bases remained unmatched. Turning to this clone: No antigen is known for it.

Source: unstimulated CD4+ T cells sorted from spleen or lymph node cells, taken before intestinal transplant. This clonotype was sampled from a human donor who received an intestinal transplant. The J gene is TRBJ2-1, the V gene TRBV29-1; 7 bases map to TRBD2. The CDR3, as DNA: TGCAGCGTTGAAGTTATGCGGGGGGAGCAGTTCTTC. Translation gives CSVEVMRGEQFF.